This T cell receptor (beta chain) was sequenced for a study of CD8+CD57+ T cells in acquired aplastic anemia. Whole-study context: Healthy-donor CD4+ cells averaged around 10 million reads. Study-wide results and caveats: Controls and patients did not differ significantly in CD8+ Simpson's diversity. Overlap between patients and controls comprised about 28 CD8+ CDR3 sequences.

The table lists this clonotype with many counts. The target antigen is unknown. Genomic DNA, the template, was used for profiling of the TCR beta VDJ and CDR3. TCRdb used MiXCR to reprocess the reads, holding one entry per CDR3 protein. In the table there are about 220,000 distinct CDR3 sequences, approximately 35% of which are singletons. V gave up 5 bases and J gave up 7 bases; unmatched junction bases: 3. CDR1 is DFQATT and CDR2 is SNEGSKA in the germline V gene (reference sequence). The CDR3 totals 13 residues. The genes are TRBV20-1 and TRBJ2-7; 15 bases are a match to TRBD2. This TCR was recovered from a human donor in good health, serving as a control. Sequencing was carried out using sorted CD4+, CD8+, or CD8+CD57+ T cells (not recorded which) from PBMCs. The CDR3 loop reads CSAPGLAGGEQYF. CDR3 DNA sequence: TGCAGTGCTCCGGGACTAGCGGGAGGTGAGCAGTACTTC.